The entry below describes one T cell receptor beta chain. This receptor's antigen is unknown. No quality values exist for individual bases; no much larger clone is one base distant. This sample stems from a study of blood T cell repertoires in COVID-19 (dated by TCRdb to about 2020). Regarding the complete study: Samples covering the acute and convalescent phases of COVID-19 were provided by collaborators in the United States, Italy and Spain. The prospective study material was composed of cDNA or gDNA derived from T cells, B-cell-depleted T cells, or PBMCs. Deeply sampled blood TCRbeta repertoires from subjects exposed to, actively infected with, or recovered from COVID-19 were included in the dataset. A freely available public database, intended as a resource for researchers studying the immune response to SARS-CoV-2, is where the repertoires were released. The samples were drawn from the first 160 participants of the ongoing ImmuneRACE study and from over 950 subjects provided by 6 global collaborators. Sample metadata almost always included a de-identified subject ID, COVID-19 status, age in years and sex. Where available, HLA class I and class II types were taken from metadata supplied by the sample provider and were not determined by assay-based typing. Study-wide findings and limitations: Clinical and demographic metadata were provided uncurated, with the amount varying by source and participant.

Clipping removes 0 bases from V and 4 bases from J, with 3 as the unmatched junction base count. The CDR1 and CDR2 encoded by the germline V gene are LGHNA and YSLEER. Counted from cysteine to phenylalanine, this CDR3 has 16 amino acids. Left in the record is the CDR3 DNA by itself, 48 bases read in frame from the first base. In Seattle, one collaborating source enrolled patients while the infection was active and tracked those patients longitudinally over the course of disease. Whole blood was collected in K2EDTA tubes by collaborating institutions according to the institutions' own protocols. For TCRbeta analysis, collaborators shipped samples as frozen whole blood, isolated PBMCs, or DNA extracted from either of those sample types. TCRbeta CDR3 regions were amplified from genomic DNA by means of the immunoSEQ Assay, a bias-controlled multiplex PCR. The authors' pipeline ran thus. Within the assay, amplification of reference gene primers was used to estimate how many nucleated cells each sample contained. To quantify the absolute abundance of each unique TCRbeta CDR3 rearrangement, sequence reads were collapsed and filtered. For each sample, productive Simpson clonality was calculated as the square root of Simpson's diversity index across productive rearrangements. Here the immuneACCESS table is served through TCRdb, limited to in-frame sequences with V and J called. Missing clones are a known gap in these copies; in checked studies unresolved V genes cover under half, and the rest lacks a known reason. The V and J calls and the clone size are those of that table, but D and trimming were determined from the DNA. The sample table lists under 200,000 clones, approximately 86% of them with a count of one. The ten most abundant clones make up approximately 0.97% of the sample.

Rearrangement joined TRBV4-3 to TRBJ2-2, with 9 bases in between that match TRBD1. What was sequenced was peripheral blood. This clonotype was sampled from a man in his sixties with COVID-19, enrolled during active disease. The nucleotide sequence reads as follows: TGCGCCAGCAGCCAAGATCGGACAGGGGCCACCGGGGAGCTGTTTTTT. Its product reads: CASSQDRTGATGELFF.